These 19 T cell receptor beta chains originate from one sample sequenced in a study of T cell changes during pregnancy in multiple sclerosis. Sequenced by immunoSEQ multiplex PCR; TCRdb stores in-frame clones only, minus some. The table has approximately 20,000 clones, just over 85% seen once. Specimen: CD8+ T cells from peripheral blood mononuclear cells, collected in the third trimester of pregnancy. The source is a female donor in good health, enrolled as a control in a pregnancy study.

The J gene is TRBJ2-1, the V gene TRBV19; D is undetermined. CDR1 is LNHDA and CDR2 is SQIVND in the germline V gene (reference sequence). CDR3 size: 12 residues. V was trimmed by 6 bases and J by 4 bases, leaving 7 bases between them. The DNA of the CDR3 is TGTGCCAGTAGCTTCGGGTACAATGAGCAGTTCTTC. This sequence encodes CASSFGYNEQFF. The full variable domain, in which reference TRBV19 and TRBJ2-1 provide the parts outside the CDR3, is DGGITQSPKYLFRKEGQNVTLSCEQNLNHDAMYWYRQDPGQGLRLIYYSQIVNDFQKGDIAEGYSVSREKKESFPLTVTSAQKNPTAFYLCASSFGYNEQFFGPGTRLTVL.

This chain connects TRBV7-8 to TRBJ1-1; D may be TRBD1 (5 bases). Germline CDR1 is SGHVS and CDR2 is FQNEAQ. This CDR3 has 11 amino acids. The ends were cut back, 5 bases at V and 8 bases at J, with 9 bases in the middle. The CDR3 region is CASSEYREAFF. Written as DNA, the CDR3 is TGTGCCAGCAGCGAGTACAGGGAAGCTTTCTTT.

The chain combines TRBV27 with TRBJ2-3, with TRBD2 identical over 11 bases. This CDR3 is built from 19 residues. CDR1 and CDR2 (germline): MNHEY, SMNVEV (reference sequence). V was clipped by 0 bases and J by 3 bases; unmatched bases: 11. The CDR3 region has the DNA TGTGCCAGCAGTTTATCGTACCCCGGGACTAGCGGCTTAACAGATACGCAGTATTTT. Its translation is CASSLSYPGTSGLTDTQYF.

The V gene is TRBV10-1, the J gene TRBJ1-1, with TRBD1 as a possible D gene (6 bases). The ends were cut back, 5 bases at V and 1 base at J, with 17 bases in the middle. The V gene's germline CDR1 is WNHNN and CDR2 SYGVQD (reference sequence). This CDR3 is built from 16 residues. The CDR3 region is CASSPPPGQPNTEAFF. The CDR3 bases are TGCGCCAGCAGTCCCCCTCCGGGACAACCGAACACTGAAGCTTTCTTT.

This rearrangement joins TRBV5-6 to TRBJ1-5; 8 nucleotides match TRBD1. Germline V gene data show CDR1 as SGHDT and CDR2 as YYEEEE. V shed 4 bases and J 2 bases; nucleotides not matched to a gene: 5. There are 15 residues in the CDR3. The CDR3 DNA reads TGTGCCAGCAGCGCCGGACAGGGTGGCAATCAGCCCCAGCATTTT. Protein: CASSAGQGGNQPQHF.

V gene TRBV27 combines with J gene TRBJ2-1, with 7 bases that match TRBD1. This CDR3 region has 13 residues. Trimming at V came to 6 bases and at J to 9 bases, leaving 8 bases not matched to a gene. Germline CDR1 is MNHEY and CDR2 is SMNVEV (reference sequence). CDR3 DNA: TGTGCCAGCAGCACCATCAGGGACAGTGAGCAGTTCTTC. Its protein is CASSTIRDSEQFF.

The chain couples TRBV5-6 to TRBJ2-1; TRBD2 matches 7 bases. Germline V gives CDR1 SGHDT, CDR2 YYEEEE. With V trimmed by 3 bases and J by 4 bases, 10 bases remained unmatched. The CDR3 has 16 residues. CDR3 in amino acids: CASSSGPGGEYNEQFF. The CDR3 DNA reads as TGTGCCAGCAGCTCCGGCCCGGGGGGAGAGTACAATGAGCAGTTCTTC.

J is TRBJ1-6 and V is TRBV4-1; 10 nucleotides match TRBD1. With V trimmed by 0 bases and J by 9 bases, 5 bases remained unmatched. This CDR3 spans 16 amino acids. Germline V gene sequence: CDR1 MGHRA, CDR2 YSYEKL. The CDR3 here is CASSQDSGQGVSPLHF. The CDR3, as DNA: TGCGCCAGCAGCCAAGATTCCGGACAGGGGGTTTCACCCCTCCACTTT.

The CDR3 is CASSFITGLFYEQYF. The DNA for the CDR3 is TGTGCCAGCAGCTTTATCACAGGGTTATTCTACGAGCAGTACTTC. The chain links TRBV11-2 to TRBJ2-7; maybe TRBD1 (6 bases). Germline V CDR1 and CDR2: SGHAT, FQNNGV. The CDR3 is 15 amino acids. Trimming left V 3 bases short and J 3 bases short, with 15 bases between.

The chain combines TRBV7-9 with TRBJ1-6; 7 positions agree with TRBD1. V was clipped by 5 bases and J by 0 bases; unmatched bases: 7. The CDR3 contains 17 residues. The germline V gene has CDR1 SEHNR and CDR2 FQNEAQ (reference sequence). CDR3 sequence (DNA): TGTGCCAGCAGCGGAGACAGGGTACGCTCCTATAATTCACCCCTCCACTTT. This encodes CASSGDRVRSYNSPLHF.

The chain uses TRBV6-5 and TRBJ2-1; 8 bases align to TRBD1. The J segment lost 5 bases and the V segment lost 2 bases, leaving 5 bases of the junction unmatched. This CDR3 region has 15 residues. Germline V lookup: CDR1 MNHEY, CDR2 SVGAGI. The CDR3 region has the DNA TGTGCCAGCAGTTACGAGGGACAGGCGCACAATGAGCAGTTCTTC. Protein: CASSYEGQAHNEQFF.

This chain joins TRBV5-4 and TRBJ1-1; 9 bases agree with TRBD1. The CDR3 length is 15 residues. V lost 4 bases, J lost 5 bases, and 9 bases stayed unmatched. In germline, CDR1 is SGHNT, CDR2 YYREEE (reference sequence). The CDR3 nucleotides are TGTGCCAGCAGCCCCCTAACAGGGGGCCATACTGAAGCTTTCTTT. This sequence encodes CASSPLTGGHTEAFF.

The V call is TRBV20-1, the J call TRBJ2-1; D not resolved. From germline, CDR1 is DFQATT and CDR2 SNEGSKA (reference sequence). The CDR3 extends over 9 amino acids. The V end was cut by 2 bases, the J end by 9 bases, with 2 bases between. CDR3 nucleotides: TGCAGTGCTAGACGTGAGCAGTTCTTC. It yields the protein CSARREQFF.

The genes are TRBV7-9 and TRBJ1-2, with 9 bases identical to TRBD1. In germline, CDR1 is SEHNR, CDR2 FQNEAQ (reference sequence). This CDR3 has 15 amino acids. V shed 5 bases, J shed 3 bases, and the junction held 7 bases outside the gene matches. CDR3 coding DNA: TGTGCCAGCAGCCCTAGGACAGGGGAGGACTATGGCTACACCTTC. Its protein product is CASSPRTGEDYGYTF.

The rearrangement links TRBV29-1 to TRBJ2-7, with 7 bases identical to TRBD1. Germline loops: CDR1 SQVTM, CDR2 ANQGSEA. The CDR3 is 16 amino acids. V gave up 2 bases and J gave up 2 bases; unmatched junction bases: 12. CDR3 DNA sequence: TGCAGCGTTGAACTGGGGGAAACAGGGGATACCTACGAGCAGTACTTC. This translates into CSVELGETGDTYEQYF.

J is TRBJ1-3 and V is TRBV11-1; the match to TRBD1 covers 8 bases. Unmatched junction bases numbered 11, after V lost 10 bases and J lost 9 bases. The CDR3 runs 13 residues. The germline gives CDR1 SGHAT, CDR2 FQDESV (reference sequence). The CDR3 DNA is TGTGCCACCTCGACAGGGGATTCCGGCACCATATATTTT. It encodes CATSTGDSGTIYF.

This clone was observed a single time. The chain joins TRBV2 to TRBJ1-1; weak D call: TRBD1 (5 bases). This CDR3 comprises 12 residues. Germline V gene data show CDR1 as SNHLY and CDR2 as FYNNEI. The V end lost 7 bases, the J end lost 6 bases, and 12 bases lay between the germline ends. CDR3 region: CASIRGFAEAFF. CDR3 in DNA: TGTGCCAGCATAAGGGGCTTCGCTGAAGCTTTCTTT.

This chain connects TRBV28 to TRBJ1-4, with D maybe TRBD1 (6 bases). Between the trimmed V and J ends, which lost 6 bases and 3 bases, there was a span of 17 bases. Germline V gives CDR1 MDHEN, CDR2 SYDVKM. This CDR3 region has 16 residues. Here the CDR3 reads CASRYPYGGPNEKLFF. The DNA of the CDR3 is TGTGCCAGCAGATACCCTTATGGGGGCCCTAATGAAAAACTGTTTTTT.

The CDR3 DNA reads TGTGCCAGCAGCGACGGGACAGTGGTAAATGAAAAACTGTTTTTT. Its translation is CASSDGTVVNEKLFF. V and J are TRBV9 and TRBJ1-4, with 7 positions matching TRBD1. Germline trimming cut 3 bases from V and 5 bases from J; bases unmatched to any gene: 7. There are 15 residues in the CDR3. Germline V gene lookup returns CDR1 SGDLS and CDR2 YYNGEE.